This T cell receptor beta chain was captured in a study of human T cells and chemical hapten exposure. Whole-study context: Cases of alopecia areata, totalis or universalis occurred in a predominantly female patient group. Slight differences in pooled library volume were the main source of varying TCR yields across samples.

TCRdb re-called the RACE reads through MiXCR, storing one row per CDR3 protein. The table records nearly 350,000 distinct CDR3 sequences, 6% to 8.5% of them present only once. Study-level results: TCRs at a frequency above 1 in 1000 stayed unchanged with DPC sensitization.

Time point indicated: patch test 1, 2 weeks after DPC sensitization. Sample treatment: therapeutic diphenylcyclopropenone sensitization with weekly scalp DPC. Total RNA was isolated from whole blood that had not been fractionated. This clonotype appeared a few times. The antigen remains undetermined. Trimming removed 11 bases at V and 3 bases at J, with 16 bases between. This CDR3 has 13 residues. Looked up from germline, CDR1 is SEHNR and CDR2 is FQNEAQ (reference sequence). The sequencing used whole blood, collected in connection with sensitization to the hapten diphenylcyclopropenone (DPC). The receptor's source is a young woman with alopecia areata. Some clones in this sample may be carry-over from other donors' samples. This chain links TRBV7-9 with TRBJ1-2, with a possible D match to TRBD1 (6 bases). In DNA, the CDR3 is TGTGCCGGCGGAAAGGGGGGAGACTATGGCTACACCTTC. Its protein product is CAGGKGGDYGYTF. The variable domain in full, completed from reference TRBV7-9 and TRBJ1-2, reads DTGVSQNPRHKITKRGQNVTFRCDPISEHNRLYWYRQTLGQGPEFLTYFQNEAQLEKSRLLSDRFSAERPKGSFSTLEIQRTEQGDSAMYLCAGGKGGDYGYTFGSGTRLTVV.